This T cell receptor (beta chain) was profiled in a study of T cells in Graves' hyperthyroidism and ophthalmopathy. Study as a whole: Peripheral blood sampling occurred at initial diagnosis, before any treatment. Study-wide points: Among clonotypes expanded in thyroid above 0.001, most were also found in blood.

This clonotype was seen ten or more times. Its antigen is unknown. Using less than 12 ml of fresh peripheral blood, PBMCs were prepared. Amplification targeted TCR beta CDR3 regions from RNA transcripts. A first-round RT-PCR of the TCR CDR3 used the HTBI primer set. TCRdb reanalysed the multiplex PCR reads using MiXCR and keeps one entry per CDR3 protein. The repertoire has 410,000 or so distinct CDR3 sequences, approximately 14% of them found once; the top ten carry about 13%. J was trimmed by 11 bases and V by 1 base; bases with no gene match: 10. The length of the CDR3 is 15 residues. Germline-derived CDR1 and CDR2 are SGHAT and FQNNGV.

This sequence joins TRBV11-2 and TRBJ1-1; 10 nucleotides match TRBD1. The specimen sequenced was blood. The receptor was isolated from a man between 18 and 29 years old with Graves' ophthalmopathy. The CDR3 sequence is CASSLGPGQGLQAFF. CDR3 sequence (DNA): TGTGCCAGCAGCTTAGGGCCGGGACAGGGGTTGCAGGCTTTCTTT.